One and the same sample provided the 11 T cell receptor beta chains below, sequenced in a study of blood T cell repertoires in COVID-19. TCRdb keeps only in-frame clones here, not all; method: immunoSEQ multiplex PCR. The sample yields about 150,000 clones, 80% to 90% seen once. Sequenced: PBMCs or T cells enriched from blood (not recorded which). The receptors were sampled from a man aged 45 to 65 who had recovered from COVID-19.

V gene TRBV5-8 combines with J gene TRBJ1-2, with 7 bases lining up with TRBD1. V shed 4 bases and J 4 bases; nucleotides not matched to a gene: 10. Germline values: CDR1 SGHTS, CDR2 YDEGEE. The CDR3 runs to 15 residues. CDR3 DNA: TGTGCCAGCAGCCGGCCCCAGGGGGGAGTCTATGGCTACACCTTC. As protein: CASSRPQGGVYGYTF.

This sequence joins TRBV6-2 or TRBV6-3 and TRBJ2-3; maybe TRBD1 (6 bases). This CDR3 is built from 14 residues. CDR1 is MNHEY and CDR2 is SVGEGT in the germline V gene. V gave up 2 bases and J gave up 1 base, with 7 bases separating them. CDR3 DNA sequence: TGTGCCAGCAGTTACCGGACAGGCACAGATACGCAGTATTTT. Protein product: CASSYRTGTDTQYF.

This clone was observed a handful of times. CDR3 protein: CASRNPQGNRNSPLHF. In DNA form, the CDR3 reads TGTGCCAGCAGGAACCCACAGGGGAACCGTAATTCACCCCTCCACTTT. V is TRBV7-2 and J is TRBJ1-6; TRBD1 aligns across 7 bases. CDR1 and CDR2 from the germline V gene are SGHTA and FQGNSA. V was clipped by 6 bases and J by 6 bases; unmatched bases: 11. This CDR3 comprises 16 residues.

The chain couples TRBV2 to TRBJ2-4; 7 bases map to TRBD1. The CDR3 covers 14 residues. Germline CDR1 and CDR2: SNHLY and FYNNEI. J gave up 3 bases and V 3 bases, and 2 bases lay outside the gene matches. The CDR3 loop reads CASSDSGGKNIQYF. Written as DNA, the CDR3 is TGTGCCAGCAGTGACTCAGGGGGCAAAAACATTCAGTACTTC.

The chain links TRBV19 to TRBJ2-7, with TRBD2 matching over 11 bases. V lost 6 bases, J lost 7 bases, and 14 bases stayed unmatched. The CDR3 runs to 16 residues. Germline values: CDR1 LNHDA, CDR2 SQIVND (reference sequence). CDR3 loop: CASRSQAGTSGLEQYF. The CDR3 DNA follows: TGTGCCAGTAGGAGCCAGGCCGGGACTAGCGGCCTAGAGCAGTACTTC.

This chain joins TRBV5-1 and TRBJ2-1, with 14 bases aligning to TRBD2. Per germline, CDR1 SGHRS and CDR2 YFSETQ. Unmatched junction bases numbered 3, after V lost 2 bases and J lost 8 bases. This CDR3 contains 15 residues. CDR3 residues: CASSFGTSGGYEQFF. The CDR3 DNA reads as TGCGCCAGCAGCTTCGGGACTAGCGGGGGTTATGAGCAGTTCTTC.

The chain's CDR3 is CASSQGPTNEKLFF. For the CDR3, the DNA is TGCGCCAGTTCCCAGGGGCCTACTAATGAAAAACTGTTTTTT. The chain combines TRBV5-1 with TRBJ1-4, with D possibly being TRBD1 (6 bases). Trimming took off 8 bases at V and 2 bases at J, with 13 bases between the two ends. Germline CDR1 and CDR2: SGHRS and YFSETQ. The CDR3 totals 14 residues.

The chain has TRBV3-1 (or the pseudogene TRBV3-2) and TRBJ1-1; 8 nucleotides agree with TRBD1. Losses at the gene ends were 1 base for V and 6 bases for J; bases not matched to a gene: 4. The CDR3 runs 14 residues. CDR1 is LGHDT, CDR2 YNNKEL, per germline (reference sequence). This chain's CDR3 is CASSQGQGIPEAFF. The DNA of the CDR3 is TGTGCCAGCAGCCAAGGACAGGGGATCCCTGAAGCTTTCTTT.

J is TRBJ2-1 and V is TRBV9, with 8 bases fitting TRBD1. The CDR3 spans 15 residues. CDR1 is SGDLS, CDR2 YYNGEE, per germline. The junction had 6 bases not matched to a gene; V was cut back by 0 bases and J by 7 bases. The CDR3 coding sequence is TGTGCCAGCAGCGTAGGATCGACAGGGGCAAATGAGCAGTTCTTC. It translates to CASSVGSTGANEQFF. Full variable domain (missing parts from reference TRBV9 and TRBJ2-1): DSGVTQTPKHLITATGQRVTLRCSPRSGDLSVYWYQQSLDQGLQFLIQYYNGEERAKGNILERFSAQQFPDLHSELNLSSLELGDSALYFCASSVGSTGANEQFFGPGTRLTVL.

Written as DNA, the CDR3 is TGTGCCAGCAGCGTAGGGGGGCCCGAGGAGCCCCAGCATTTT. Protein: CASSVGGPEEPQHF. The chain carries TRBV7-9 and TRBJ1-5; D perhaps matches TRBD1 (6 bases). Germline V gene data show CDR1 as SEHNR and CDR2 as FQNEAQ (reference sequence). The V gene lost 5 bases and the J gene lost 8 bases, with 16 bases spanning the gap. The CDR3 length is 14 residues.

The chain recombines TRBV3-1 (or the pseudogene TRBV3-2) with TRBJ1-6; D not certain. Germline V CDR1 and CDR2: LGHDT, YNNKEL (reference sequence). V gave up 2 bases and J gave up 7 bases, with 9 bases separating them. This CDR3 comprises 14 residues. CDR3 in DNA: TGTGCCAGCAGCCAAAGTTCCAGAAATTCACCCCTCCACTTT. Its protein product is CASSQSSRNSPLHF.